This T cell receptor beta chain was sequenced in a study of T-cell reconstitution after alpha-beta-depleted transplantation in children. Using unique molecular identifiers, the investigators prepared the TCRbeta library. TCRdb reanalysed the PCR reads using MiXCR and keeps one entry per CDR3 protein. The sample consists of hundreds of thousands of distinct CDR3 sequences, 15% to 20% of them appearing once. Study findings and constraints: Expanded graft clones numbering several hundred reportedly gave rise to alpha-beta T cells about two months after transplant.

This CDR3 comprises 13 residues. The V and J ends lost 5 bases and 1 base respectively, with 8 bases between them. The germline gives CDR1 LGHDT, CDR2 YNNKEL (reference sequence). This clonotype was recorded a few times. Its antigen is not known. The genes are TRBV3-1 and TRBJ1-1, with a tentative D call TRBD1 (5 bases). The input for sequencing was PBMCs, mostly from graft donor cells, taken 360 days after TCRalphabeta/CD19-depleted stem cell transplant. The clonotype was recovered from a male patient between 2 and 9 years old who had a stem cell transplant for acute lymphoblastic leukemia, so the T cells may come from the graft donor. The DNA for the CDR3 is TGTGCCAGCAGCGACAGCGAGAACACTGAAGCTTTCTTT. Translating gives CASSDSENTEAFF. Full variable domain (outside the CDR3, taken from reference TRBV3-1 and TRBJ1-1): DTAVSQTPKYLVTQMGNDKSIKCEQNLGHDTMYWYKQDSKKFLKIMFSYNNKELIINETVPNRFSPKSPDKAHLNLHINSLELGDSAVYFCASSDSENTEAFFGQGTRLTVV.